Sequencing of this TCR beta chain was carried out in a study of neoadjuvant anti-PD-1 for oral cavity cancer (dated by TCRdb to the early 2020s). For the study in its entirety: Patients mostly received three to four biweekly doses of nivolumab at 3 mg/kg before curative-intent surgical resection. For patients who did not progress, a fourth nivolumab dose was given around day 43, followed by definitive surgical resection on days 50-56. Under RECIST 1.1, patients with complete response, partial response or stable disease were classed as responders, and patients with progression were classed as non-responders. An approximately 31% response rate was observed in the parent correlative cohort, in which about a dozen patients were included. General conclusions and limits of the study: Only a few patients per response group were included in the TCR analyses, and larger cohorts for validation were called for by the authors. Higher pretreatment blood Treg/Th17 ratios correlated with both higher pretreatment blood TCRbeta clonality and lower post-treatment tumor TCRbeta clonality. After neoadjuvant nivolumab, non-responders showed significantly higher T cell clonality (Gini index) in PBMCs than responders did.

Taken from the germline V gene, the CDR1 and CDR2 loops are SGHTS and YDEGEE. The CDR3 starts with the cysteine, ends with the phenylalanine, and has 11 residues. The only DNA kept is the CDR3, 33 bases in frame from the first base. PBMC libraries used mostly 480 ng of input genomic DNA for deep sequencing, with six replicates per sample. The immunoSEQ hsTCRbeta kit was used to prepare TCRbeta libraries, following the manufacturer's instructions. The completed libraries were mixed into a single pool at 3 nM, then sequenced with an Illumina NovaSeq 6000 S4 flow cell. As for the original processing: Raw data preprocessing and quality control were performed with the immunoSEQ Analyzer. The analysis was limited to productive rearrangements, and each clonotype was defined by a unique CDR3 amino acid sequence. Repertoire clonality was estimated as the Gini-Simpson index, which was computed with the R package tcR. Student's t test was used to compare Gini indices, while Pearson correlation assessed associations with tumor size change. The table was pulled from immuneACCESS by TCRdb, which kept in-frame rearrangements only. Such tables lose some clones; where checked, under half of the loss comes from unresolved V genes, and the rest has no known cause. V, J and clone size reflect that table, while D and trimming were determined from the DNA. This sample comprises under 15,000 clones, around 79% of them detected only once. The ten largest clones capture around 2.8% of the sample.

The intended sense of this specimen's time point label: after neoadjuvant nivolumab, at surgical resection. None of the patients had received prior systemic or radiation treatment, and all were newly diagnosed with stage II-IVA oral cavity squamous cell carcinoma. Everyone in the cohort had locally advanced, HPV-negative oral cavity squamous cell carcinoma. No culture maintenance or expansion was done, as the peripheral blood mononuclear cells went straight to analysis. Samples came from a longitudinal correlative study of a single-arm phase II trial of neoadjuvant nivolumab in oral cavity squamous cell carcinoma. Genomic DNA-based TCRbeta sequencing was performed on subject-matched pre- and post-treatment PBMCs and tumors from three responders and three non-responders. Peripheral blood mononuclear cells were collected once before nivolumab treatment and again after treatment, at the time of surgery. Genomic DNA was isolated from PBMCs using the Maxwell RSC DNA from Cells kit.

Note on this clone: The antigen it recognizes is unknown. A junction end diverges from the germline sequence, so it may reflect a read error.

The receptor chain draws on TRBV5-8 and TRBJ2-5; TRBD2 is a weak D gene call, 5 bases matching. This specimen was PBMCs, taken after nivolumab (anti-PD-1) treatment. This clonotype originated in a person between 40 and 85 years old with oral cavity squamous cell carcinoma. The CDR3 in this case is CASSMWESQYF. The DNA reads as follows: TGTGCCAGCAGCATGTGGGAGAGCCAGTACTTC.